One sample yielded the 6 T cell receptor beta chains listed below, sequenced in a study of Graves' ophthalmopathy and Graves' hyperthyroidism. RNA transcripts served as template for amplifying TCR beta CDR3 sequences. First-round RT-PCR employed HTBI primers, with a second-round multiplex PCR after it. Each CDR3 protein gets one entry after TCRdb re-called the multiplex PCR reads with MiXCR. The profile shows 40,000 or so distinct CDR3 sequences, more than 45% of them singletons. The sample comprised peripheral blood. The receptors here all came from an adult man with Graves' ophthalmopathy.

This clonotype was observed many times. The CDR3 sequence: CSARDYAGPNTEAFF. In DNA, the CDR3 is TGCAGTGCTAGAGATTACGCCGGGCCGAACACTGAAGCTTTCTTT. The chain couples TRBV20-1 to TRBJ1-1; D gene uncertain. The germline gives CDR1 DFQATT, CDR2 SNEGSKA (reference sequence). The germline V and J ends were trimmed by 0 bases and 1 base, with 12 bases remaining between them. The CDR3 has 15 amino acids.

As for this clonotype: Since a much larger clone is just one base distant, this may be a read error. This CDR3 is missing its conserved last phenylalanine or tryptophan, likely due to a read error. CDR3 nucleotide sequence: TGTGCCAGCTCACGTGGGGGCTACGAGCAGTACATC. Residues: CASSRGGYEQYI. This chain uses TRBV18 with TRBJ2-7; D may correspond to TRBD1 or TRBD2 (5 bases each). The CDR3 extends over 12 amino acids. The V end lost 4 bases, the J end lost 3 bases, and 7 bases lay between the germline ends. In germline, CDR1 is KGHSH, CDR2 LQKENI.

There are many counts of this clonotype. V and J are TRBV14 and TRBJ2-7; TRBD1 matches 10 bases. The CDR3 length is 14 residues. Germline CDR1 is SGHDN and CDR2 is FVKESK. The junction had 5 bases not matched to a gene; V was cut back by 5 bases and J by 4 bases. The CDR3 sequence: CASSFRDRGYEQYF. CDR3 DNA sequence: TGTGCCAGCAGCTTCCGGGACAGGGGTTACGAGCAGTACTTC.

This chain links TRBV29-1 with TRBJ2-5; 11 bases line up with TRBD1. The CDR3 covers 14 residues. The ends lost 4 bases at V and 1 base at J; junction bases unmatched: 2. The germline CDR1 and CDR2 sequences are SQVTM and ANQGSEA. As DNA, the CDR3 is TGCAGCGTTGCCGGGACAGGGGGCCAAGAGACCCAGTACTTC. Encoded protein: CSVAGTGGQETQYF.

The CDR3 bases are TGCAGCGGTGGAGTAGTCACAGATACGCAGTATTTT. It yields the protein CSGGVVTDTQYF. The chain couples TRBV29-1 to TRBJ2-3, with D unresolved. The germline V gene has CDR1 SQVTM and CDR2 ANQGSEA. The CDR3 covers 12 residues. Trimming left V 7 bases short and J 2 bases short, with 10 bases between.

V is TRBV10-1 and J is TRBJ1-4; 9 bases fit TRBD1. The CDR3 is 15 residues long. The germline V gene has CDR1 WNHNN and CDR2 SYGVQD (reference sequence). The ends lost 10 bases at V and 1 base at J; junction bases unmatched: 7. DNA for the CDR3: TGCGCCACCTCCCCGGGACAGGGAACTAATGAAAAACTGTTTTTT. Its translation: CATSPGQGTNEKLFF.